These 26 T cell receptor beta chains originate from one sample sequenced in a study of blood T cells in healthy people across ages. Combining a sample-barcoded 5' primer with a J-beta primer mix, a second PCR ran for roughly 7 to 12 cycles. Each CDR3 protein gets one entry after TCRdb re-called the 5' RACE reads with MiXCR. The data show about 1.1 million distinct CDR3 sequences, more than 30% seen once. Sequenced: blood. These receptors all stem from a man younger than 35 in good health.

J is TRBJ1-2 and V is TRBV5-8; 8 nucleotides line up with TRBD1. This CDR3 is built from 16 residues. Germline V gene lookup returns CDR1 SGHTS and CDR2 YDEGEE. Trimming took 3 bases from V and 10 from J; bases not matched to a gene: 17. As DNA, the CDR3 is TGTGCCAGCAGCTCACTGGAGGGGACAGGACCTAACTTCTACACCTTC. Translation gives CASSSLEGTGPNFYTF.

Remarks on this clonotype: This may stem from a read error, because a much larger clone lies one nucleotide away. The chain combines TRBV10-3 with TRBJ2-7, with a tentative D call TRBD1 (5 bases). The CDR3 contains 15 residues. V lost 4 bases and J lost 6, with 19 bases in between. From germline, CDR1 is ENHRY and CDR2 SYGVKD. The CDR3 nucleotides are TGTGCCATCAGTGTGTCGCTCGCAGGGCGAAGCGAGCAGTACTTC. Protein sequence: CAISVSLAGRSEQYF.

This clonotype was observed a handful of times. The chain joins TRBV10-3 to TRBJ2-5; D possibly corresponds to TRBD2 (6 bases). Between the trimmed V and J ends, which lost 6 bases and 3 bases, there was a span of 14 bases. CDR1 and CDR2 (germline): ENHRY, SYGVKD. The CDR3 covers 14 residues. The CDR3 region is CAISDPTREETQYF. DNA of the CDR3: TGTGCCATCAGCGATCCGACTAGGGAAGAGACCCAGTACTTC.

This clonotype occurred once. This chain connects TRBV5-1 to TRBJ2-7; D gene uncertain. Trimming cost V 4 bases and J 7 bases, with 18 bases left between them. The CDR3 is 14 amino acids. CDR1 SGHRS and CDR2 YFSETQ come from the germline V gene. The CDR3, as DNA: TGCGCCAGCAGCGAGTCTTCGGCCGACAATGAGCAGTACTTC. It yields the protein CASSESSADNEQYF.

The chain carries TRBV3-1 and TRBJ1-5, with 12 bases that match TRBD1. CDR1 and CDR2 (germline): LGHDT, YNNKEL (reference sequence). This CDR3 contains 15 residues. Trimming took 4 bases from V and 7 from J; bases not matched to a gene: 5. DNA of the CDR3: TGTGCCAGCAGCCTGGGACAGGGGGCTGTCCAGCCCCAGCATTTT. Its translation: CASSLGQGAVQPQHF.

As to this clonotype: It may be a read error: a sequence one base away is much more abundant. J is TRBJ2-7 and V is TRBV29-1; D perhaps matches TRBD1 (5 bases). This CDR3 has 14 residues. Germline CDR1 and CDR2: SQVTM and ANQGSEA. Trimming cost V 0 bases and J 3 bases, with 12 bases left between them. The CDR3 loop reads CSVEETDKYYEQYF. The CDR3, as DNA: TGCAGCGTTGAAGAGACAGACAAGTACTACGAGCAGTACTTC.

The V and J genes are TRBV19 and TRBJ2-1, with 12 bases aligning to TRBD2. V lost 6 bases, J lost 3 bases, and 21 bases stayed unmatched. The CDR3 extends over 21 amino acids. Germline V gene sequence: CDR1 LNHDA, CDR2 SQIVND (reference sequence). This chain's CDR3 is CASRLVYELVTSGGDYNEQFF. For the CDR3, the DNA is TGTGCCAGTAGGCTAGTATATGAGCTAGTGACTAGCGGGGGCGACTACAATGAGCAGTTCTTC.

The rearrangement uses TRBV27 and TRBJ1-1; 10 bases line up with TRBD1. With V trimmed by 3 bases and J by 4 bases, 20 bases remained unmatched. This CDR3 comprises 20 residues. From germline, CDR1 is MNHEY and CDR2 SMNVEV (reference sequence). The DNA for the CDR3 is TGTGCCAGCAGTTTTATCTTAGAAACCGGGACAGGGGTGTTTGGCACTGAAGCTTTCTTT. Protein: CASSFILETGTGVFGTEAFF.

This chain connects TRBV6-5 to TRBJ1-1; D might be TRBD1 (6 bases). Germline CDR1 is MNHEY and CDR2 is SVGAGI. Trimming stripped 0 bases from V and 1 base from J, with 9 bases between. The CDR3 covers 15 residues. For the CDR3, the DNA is TGTGCCAGCAGTTACTCGGGGGGCTGGAACACTGAAGCTTTCTTT. It encodes CASSYSGGWNTEAFF.

J is TRBJ2-3 and V is TRBV29-1, with a weak D call TRBD2 (5 bases). Germline CDR1 is SQVTM and CDR2 is ANQGSEA. Deletions cut 3 bases from V and 8 bases from J, with 12 bases between. The CDR3 runs 12 residues. Here the CDR3 reads CSVDPGSGTQYF. CDR3 bases: TGCAGCGTTGACCCGGGGTCGGGTACGCAGTATTTT.

This clonotype was recorded a few times. CDR3 loop: CASSLGQGVLYEQYF. The CDR3 DNA reads TGCGCCAGCAGCTTGGGGCAGGGAGTTCTCTACGAGCAGTACTTC. The chain combines TRBV5-1 with TRBJ2-7; either TRBD1 or TRBD2 may supply D (5 bases each). This CDR3 comprises 15 residues. Germline values: CDR1 SGHRS, CDR2 YFSETQ. V gave up 0 bases and J gave up 3 bases, with 13 bases separating them.

This clonotype has just a few counts. The V gene is TRBV14, the J gene TRBJ1-2; TRBD1 is a possible D gene (5 bases). The CDR3 runs to 14 residues. Germline CDR1 reads SGHDN; CDR2 reads FVKESK. V lost 4 bases to trimming and J lost 6 bases, with 15 bases between them. Written as DNA, the CDR3 is TGTGCCAGCAGCCTTGGGGGATATAGGAATGGCTACACCTTC. Its protein is CASSLGGYRNGYTF.

The gene calls are TRBV29-1 and TRBJ2-5; D not resolved. Germline loops: CDR1 SQVTM, CDR2 ANQGSEA. The CDR3 spans 14 residues. Trimming shortened V by 6 bases and J by 0 bases, and 14 bases separated the two germline ends. The CDR3 coding sequence is TGCAGCGTCTCCCCACAGACGTACCAAGAGACCCAGTACTTC. It yields the protein CSVSPQTYQETQYF.

The chain has TRBV13 and TRBJ2-3; D is possibly TRBD2 (5 bases). The germline V and J ends were trimmed by 10 bases and 8 bases, with 13 bases remaining between them. There are 11 residues in the CDR3. The V gene's germline CDR1 is PRHDT and CDR2 FYEKMQ (reference sequence). The CDR3 nucleotides read TGTGCCACCGAGGTAAGCGGTACGCAGTATTTT. Translated, it gives CATEVSGTQYF.

This chain joins TRBV5-1 and TRBJ1-4, with 8 bases aligning to TRBD1. V gave up 5 bases and J gave up 16 bases; unmatched junction bases: 10. CDR1 is SGHRS and CDR2 is YFSETQ in the germline V gene. The CDR3 length is 12 residues. This CDR3 is CASSQGQGFKFF. DNA of the CDR3: TGCGCCAGCAGTCAAGGACAGGGCTTCAAGTTTTTT.

The genes are TRBV27 and TRBJ1-2; D remains ambiguous. The CDR3 consists of 14 residues. Per germline, CDR1 MNHEY and CDR2 SMNVEV (reference sequence). Trimming shortened V by 3 bases and J by 6 bases, and 14 bases separated the two germline ends. The CDR3 nucleotides read TGTGCCAGCAGTTTTCTGGGAACTGGTAATGGCTACACCTTC. The encoded protein is CASSFLGTGNGYTF.

V and J are TRBV20-1 and TRBJ2-1; 8 bases fit TRBD2. The junction had 15 bases not matched to a gene; V was cut back by 6 bases and J by 8 bases. The CDR3 covers 15 residues. The germline V gene has CDR1 DFQATT and CDR2 SNEGSKA (reference sequence). The CDR3 DNA follows: TGCAGTGCGGCGCCGGGACTAGGTTTAGTTCATGAGCAGTTCTTC. This gives the protein CSAAPGLGLVHEQFF.

The chain joins TRBV20-1 to TRBJ1-1; D remains ambiguous. With 3 bases removed from V and 0 bases from J, the gap between germline ends came to 8 bases. Germline V gives CDR1 DFQATT, CDR2 SNEGSKA (reference sequence). This CDR3 spans 13 amino acids. The CDR3 loop reads CSASGLLNTEAFF. DNA of the CDR3: TGCAGTGCTAGTGGACTATTGAACACTGAAGCTTTCTTT.

This clonotype has only a few counts. This chain uses TRBV11-2 with TRBJ1-2, with TRBD1 as a possible D gene (6 bases). There are 14 residues in the CDR3. CDR1 and CDR2 from the germline V gene are SGHAT and FQNNGV. Trimming took 0 bases from V and 8 from J, leaving 13 bases between them. CDR3 loop: CASSLDLGGSGYTF. CDR3 DNA sequence: TGTGCCAGCAGCTTAGATCTAGGGGGGTCCGGCTACACCTTC.

The V and J genes are TRBV20-1 and TRBJ2-5; D gene unclear. From germline, CDR1 is DFQATT and CDR2 SNEGSKA (reference sequence). The CDR3 length is 10 residues. V lost 2 bases, J lost 11 bases, and 9 bases lay in between. The CDR3 DNA follows: TGCAGTGCTAGAAGCAATGAGCAGTACTTC. It translates to CSARSNEQYF.

This clonotype has more than one count but fewer than ten. V is TRBV7-2 and J is TRBJ2-1; D remains ambiguous. This CDR3 contains 15 residues. Germline V gives CDR1 SGHTA, CDR2 FQGNSA. With 3 bases removed from V and 0 bases from J, the gap between germline ends came to 9 bases. CDR3 in DNA: TGTGCCAGCAGCTTCGCCCCACTCTCCTACAATGAGCAGTTCTTC. Protein: CASSFAPLSYNEQFF.

This clonotype has only a few counts. J is TRBJ1-1 and V is TRBV12-3 or TRBV12-4; no clear D gene. The CDR3 is 14 amino acids. V lost 3 bases and J lost 1, with 9 bases in between. CDR3 DNA: TGTGCCAGCAGTTTCTACATCGCGAACACTGAAGCTTTCTTT. This sequence encodes CASSFYIANTEAFF.

This clonotype was recorded once. The gene calls are TRBV5-1 and TRBJ1-1; perhaps TRBD1 as D (6 bases). CDR3 length: 15 residues. The germline V gene has CDR1 SGHRS and CDR2 YFSETQ. V was clipped by 1 base and J by 1 base, with 11 bases between them. In nucleotides, the CDR3 is TGCGCCAGCAGCTTGCAGGGGTCTAAGAACACTGAAGCTTTCTTT. It yields the protein CASSLQGSKNTEAFF.

V gene TRBV29-1 combines with J gene TRBJ1-1, with D possibly being TRBD1 (6 bases). There are 12 residues in the CDR3. V was clipped by 4 bases and J by 4 bases, with 10 bases between them. Germline V gene data show CDR1 as SQVTM and CDR2 as ANQGSEA. In nucleotides, the CDR3 is TGCAGCGTTGTCTCAGGGGCCACTGAAGCTTTCTTT. This translates into CSVVSGATEAFF.

V is TRBV5-1 and J is TRBJ1-1; TRBD1 agrees at 9 bases. The CDR3 is 14 residues long. Per germline, CDR1 SGHRS and CDR2 YFSETQ. The junction had 3 bases not matched to a gene; V was cut back by 0 bases and J by 6 bases. CDR3: CASSLAGQGSEAFF. The CDR3 region has the DNA TGCGCCAGCAGCTTGGCCGGACAGGGGTCTGAAGCTTTCTTT.

The genes are TRBV25-1 and TRBJ2-2, with D possibly being TRBD2 (6 bases). CDR1 is MGHDK and CDR2 is SYGVNS in the germline V gene. The CDR3 is 16 residues long. V gave up 3 bases and J gave up 7 bases, with 18 bases separating them. CDR3 region: CASSDVAGTHVGELFF. The CDR3 DNA is TGTGCCAGCAGTGATGTTGCAGGGACTCACGTCGGGGAGCTGTTTTTT.